Presented here are 26 T cell receptor beta chains from one specimen sequenced in a study of blood T cell repertoires in COVID-19. The protocol was immunoSEQ multiplex PCR, while the TCRdb copy is restricted to in-frame clones and leaves out a portion. The sample lists about 210,000 clones; approximately 90% were seen once. The sequenced material came from peripheral blood. All receptors come from a young man with acute or convalescent COVID-19.

This clone was seen once. The V gene is TRBV9, the J gene TRBJ1-2; possibly TRBD1 for D (6 bases). Germline CDR1 reads SGDLS; CDR2 reads YYNGEE. The V gene lost 4 bases and the J gene lost 6 bases, with 13 bases spanning the gap. This CDR3 contains 13 residues. This CDR3 is CASSLFTGNGYTF. The CDR3 region has the DNA TGTGCCAGCAGCTTGTTTACAGGGAATGGCTACACCTTC.

This clone was seen a single time. The chain employs TRBV6-5 and TRBJ1-1; 8 bases fit TRBD1. The CDR3 is 14 amino acids. The trim removed 6 bases at V and 0 bases at J, leaving 3 bases unmatched. Germline lookup yields CDR1 MNHEY and CDR2 SVGAGI. This chain's CDR3 is CASSRQGLNTEAFF. In DNA, the CDR3 is TGTGCCAGCAGCCGACAGGGGTTGAACACTGAAGCTTTCTTT.

This rearrangement joins TRBV12-3 or TRBV12-4 to TRBJ1-1; D is possibly TRBD1 (5 bases). Trimming stripped 5 bases from V and 8 bases from J, with 9 bases between. The CDR3 covers 11 residues. CDR3 sequence (DNA): TGTGCCAGCAGTCGAACAGGAGAAGCTTTCTTT. Its translation is CASSRTGEAFF.

This clone was observed a single time. The chain uses TRBV24-1 and TRBJ2-1; TRBD1 agrees at 10 bases. The V segment lost 5 bases and the J segment 5 bases; nucleotides outside the gene matches: 8. Germline CDR1 KGHDR, CDR2 SFDVKD. The CDR3 extends over 16 amino acids. As DNA, the CDR3 is TGTGCCACCAGTGTCCCTTGGGGGACAGGGGACAATGAGCAGTTCTTC. Translating gives CATSVPWGTGDNEQFF.

The genes are TRBV19 and TRBJ2-1; 9 bases map to TRBD1. The length of the CDR3 is 14 residues. Germline V gene sequence: CDR1 LNHDA, CDR2 SQIVND (reference sequence). J was trimmed by 9 bases and V by 4 bases; bases with no gene match: 7. CDR3 in amino acids: CASSKLGTGSEQFF. In nucleotides, the CDR3 is TGTGCCAGTAGTAAACTCGGGACAGGGAGTGAGCAGTTCTTC.

V is TRBV5-5 and J is TRBJ1-1; D remains ambiguous. Trimming stripped 2 bases from V and 4 bases from J, with 18 bases between. The V gene's germline CDR1 is SGHKS and CDR2 YYEKEE (reference sequence). The CDR3 extends over 16 amino acids. The CDR3 here is CASSFARGNDRTEAFF. The CDR3 DNA sequence: TGTGCCAGCAGCTTTGCGCGGGGAAACGACCGCACTGAAGCTTTCTTT.

The chain recombines TRBV6-6 with TRBJ2-3; possible D gene TRBD2, 6 bases. Looked up from germline, CDR1 is MNHNY and CDR2 is SVGAGI (reference sequence). The ends were cut back, 5 bases at V and 5 bases at J, with 11 bases in the middle. This CDR3 spans 13 amino acids. The CDR3 bases are TGTGCCAGCAGTCGGGAGTTGGGAGATACGCAGTATTTT. Residues: CASSRELGDTQYF.

The chain recombines TRBV12-3 or TRBV12-4 with TRBJ2-2; no reliable D call. Trimming took off 7 bases at V and 8 bases at J, with 14 bases between the two ends. This CDR3 is 13 amino acids long. The CDR3 nucleotides read TGTGCCAGCATGGATGGCGGTAGAGGGGAGCTGTTTTTT. It yields the protein CASMDGGRGELFF.

The V call is TRBV28, the J call TRBJ1-4; TRBD1 is a possible D gene (5 bases). The CDR3 loop spans 12 amino acids. V lost 6 bases, J lost 10 bases, and 12 bases lay in between. Looked up from germline, CDR1 is MDHEN and CDR2 is SYDVKM. DNA of the CDR3: TGTGCCAGCAGCCTAACAGGCCTAAAACTGTTTTTT. It encodes CASSLTGLKLFF.

The gene calls are TRBV4-1 and TRBJ2-3; 8 nucleotides match TRBD2. The CDR3 loop spans 19 amino acids. After removal of 4 bases from V and 3 bases from J, the junction contained 18 bases not matched to a gene. Germline loops: CDR1 MGHRA, CDR2 YSYEKL. The DNA for the CDR3 is TGCGCCAGCAGCCGGAAAATGGGGCCTTGGGGCGGGGGGACAGATACGCAGTATTTT. This translates into CASSRKMGPWGGGTDTQYF.

J is TRBJ2-3 and V is TRBV19; 8 nucleotides line up with TRBD2. This CDR3 is built from 14 residues. The trim removed 6 bases at V and 5 bases at J, leaving 7 bases unmatched. The germline CDR1 and CDR2 sequences are LNHDA and SQIVND (reference sequence). CDR3 in amino acids: CASRPTSGRDTQYF. In DNA form, the CDR3 reads TGTGCCAGTAGGCCTACCAGCGGGAGAGATACGCAGTATTTT.

The chain recombines TRBV5-1 with TRBJ2-1, with D possibly TRBD2 on 6 matching bases. V gave up 0 bases and J gave up 4 bases, with 26 bases separating them. CDR1 is SGHRS, CDR2 YFSETQ, per germline. The CDR3 totals 20 residues. The CDR3, as DNA: TGCGCCAGCAGCTTGGCTGGAGTGGCTAGCGTGCTTCCGAAATACAATGAGCAGTTCTTC. Amino acids: CASSLAGVASVLPKYNEQFF. The full variable domain, completed using reference TRBV5-1 and TRBJ2-1, is KAGVTQTPRYLIKTRGQQVTLSCSPISGHRSVSWYQQTPGQGLQFLFEYFSETQRNKGNFPGRFSGRQFSNSRSEMNVSTLELGDSALYLCASSLAGVASVLPKYNEQFFGPGTRLTVL.

The chain couples TRBV5-1 to TRBJ2-3; no clear D gene. The ends were cut back, 4 bases at V and 0 bases at J, with 18 bases in the middle. This CDR3 is 17 amino acids long. CDR1 SGHRS and CDR2 YFSETQ come from the germline V gene. The CDR3 DNA reads as TGCGCCAGCAGCCTACGTTTGAACTATTTGAGCACAGATACGCAGTATTTT. Translation gives CASSLRLNYLSTDTQYF.

The V call is TRBV6-1, the J call TRBJ2-7, with a possible D match to TRBD1 (6 bases). V lost 3 bases to trimming and J lost 4 bases, with 13 bases between them. Germline V lookup: CDR1 MNHNS, CDR2 SASEGT. The CDR3 sequence is 14 residues long. The chain's CDR3 is CASSEPQGMYEQYF. In DNA, the CDR3 is TGTGCCAGCAGTGAGCCCCAGGGGATGTACGAGCAGTACTTC.

This chain joins TRBV27 and TRBJ2-5; TRBD1 is a possible D gene (6 bases). CDR1 is MNHEY, CDR2 SMNVEV, per germline (reference sequence). V lost 5 bases to trimming and J lost 2 bases, with 18 bases between them. This CDR3 has 16 amino acids. CDR3 loop: CASSPKPRTAQETQYF. CDR3 in DNA: TGTGCCAGCAGTCCTAAACCCCGGACAGCTCAAGAGACCCAGTACTTC.

V is TRBV28 and J is TRBJ1-1; the D is unclear. With 7 bases removed from V and 4 bases from J, the gap between germline ends came to 13 bases. From germline, CDR1 is MDHEN and CDR2 SYDVKM. This CDR3 has 13 amino acids. CDR3 DNA: TGTGCCAGCACCCAGGAGCGGCGCACTGAAGCTTTCTTT. Translating gives CASTQERRTEAFF.

J is TRBJ2-7 and V is TRBV28, with 9 nucleotides matching TRBD2. With 7 bases clipped from V and 3 bases from J, the junction kept 13 bases outside the gene matches. This CDR3 comprises 16 residues. Germline CDR1 reads MDHEN; CDR2 reads SYDVKM. The CDR3 DNA sequence: TGTGCCAGCAACCCTCTGTGGGTAGCGGGAGACTACGAGCAGTACTTC. It specifies CASNPLWVAGDYEQYF. The full variable domain, rest sourced from reference TRBV28 and TRBJ2-7, is DVKVTQSSRYLVKRTGEKVFLECVQDMDHENMFWYRQDPGLGLRLIYFSYDVKMKEKGDIPEGYSVSREKKERFSLILESASTNQTSMYLCASNPLWVAGDYEQYFGPGTRLTVT.

The rearrangement links TRBV10-3 to TRBJ2-3; D possibly corresponds to TRBD2 (5 bases). CDR3 size: 14 residues. Trimming took off 0 bases at V and 2 bases at J, with 6 bases between the two ends. Germline V CDR1 and CDR2: ENHRY, SYGVKD. The CDR3 spells CAISESEVTDTQYF. In DNA, the CDR3 is TGTGCCATCAGTGAGTCGGAGGTCACAGATACGCAGTATTTT.

This clone was detected ten times or more. The CDR3 spells CASQTGRSTDTQYF. In nucleotides, the CDR3 is TGTGCCAGCCAGACAGGGAGGAGCACAGATACGCAGTATTTT. J is TRBJ2-3 and V is TRBV3-1 (or the pseudogene TRBV3-2), with D tentatively TRBD1 (7 bases). The V end was cut by 8 bases, the J end by 0 bases, with 12 bases between. Looked up from germline, CDR1 is LGHDT and CDR2 is YNNKEL (reference sequence). The CDR3 is made up of 14 amino acids.

The chain recombines TRBV28 with TRBJ2-7, with D possibly TRBD2 on 5 matching bases. Germline V lookup: CDR1 MDHEN, CDR2 SYDVKM. V gave up 6 bases and J gave up 3 bases, with 18 bases separating them. The CDR3 is 15 amino acids. CDR3 protein: CASSTLAYSVYEQYF. DNA for the CDR3: TGTGCCAGCAGCACCCTAGCCTATTCCGTCTACGAGCAGTACTTC.

This chain uses TRBV6-5 with TRBJ2-4; 9 bases are a match to TRBD1. Germline lookup yields CDR1 MNHEY and CDR2 SVGAGI. V gave up 6 bases and J gave up 6 bases; unmatched junction bases: 9. The CDR3 totals 15 residues. CDR3 protein: CASSRATGQGNIQYF. DNA of the CDR3: TGTGCCAGCAGCCGAGCCACGGGACAGGGAAACATTCAGTACTTC.

V usage is TRBV10-1 and J usage is TRBJ1-1; D is possibly TRBD1 (5 bases). In germline, CDR1 is WNHNN, CDR2 SYGVQD (reference sequence). The V gene lost 6 bases and the J gene lost 4 bases, with 12 bases spanning the gap. This CDR3 is built from 13 residues. The CDR3 region has the DNA TGCGCCAGCAGCCCACCCGGGGGCACTGAAGCTTTCTTT. It specifies CASSPPGGTEAFF.

The chain recombines TRBV19 with TRBJ2-3; D is perhaps TRBD2 (5 bases). Germline V gives CDR1 LNHDA, CDR2 SQIVND (reference sequence). Trimming cost V 11 bases and J 2 bases, with 14 bases left between them. CDR3 length: 13 amino acids. The CDR3, as DNA: TGTGCCTCCAGCGGAGCGGACACAGATACGCAGTATTTT. It yields the protein CASSGADTDTQYF.

The rearrangement uses TRBV19 and TRBJ1-1; a weak D match, TRBD1 (5 bases). Deletions cut 5 bases from V and 4 bases from J, with 11 bases between. The CDR3 runs 13 residues. Per the germline V gene, CDR1 is LNHDA and CDR2 is SQIVND (reference sequence). CDR3 nucleotide sequence: TGTGCCAGTAGTCGGGGGAGGGGCACTGAAGCTTTCTTT. This sequence encodes CASSRGRGTEAFF.

The V and J genes are TRBV28 and TRBJ1-6; D possibly corresponds to TRBD1 (5 bases). The CDR3 runs to 17 residues. In germline, CDR1 is MDHEN, CDR2 SYDVKM. V lost 1 base and J 1 base, leaving 11 bases between the germline ends. Written as DNA, the CDR3 is TGTGCCAGCAGTTTATATGGGGGGGTTTCCTATAATTCACCCCTCCACTTT. Protein sequence: CASSLYGGVSYNSPLHF.

The chain combines TRBV6-1 with TRBJ1-4, with D unresolved. There are 13 residues in the CDR3. The V and J ends lost 0 bases and 7 bases respectively, with 6 bases between them. In germline, CDR1 is MNHNS, CDR2 SASEGT. CDR3: CASSEAGSEKLFF. CDR3 sequence (DNA): TGTGCCAGCAGTGAAGCAGGGAGTGAAAAACTGTTTTTT.